These 23 T cell receptor beta chains were all obtained from the same sample, sequenced in a study of blood T cell repertoires in COVID-19. The data were produced by immunoSEQ multiplex PCR, yet TCRdb's version contains in-frame clones alone and is incomplete. Of more than 250,000 clones listed, around 90% are singletons. The material sequenced was PBMCs or T cells enriched from blood (not recorded which). The source is a woman aged 18-35 years with acute COVID-19.

The chain links TRBV11-2 to TRBJ1-5; D possibly corresponds to TRBD1 (5 bases). The CDR3 consists of 15 residues. CDR1 and CDR2 from the germline V gene are SGHAT and FQNNGV. Trimming took off 0 bases at V and 3 bases at J, with 9 bases between the two ends. CDR3 bases: TGTGCCAGCAGCTTAGAGGAGGGGCCCAATCAGCCCCAGCATTTT. It specifies CASSLEEGPNQPQHF.

The V and J genes are TRBV6-5 and TRBJ1-1, with D perhaps matching TRBD1 (6 bases). The CDR3 has 13 amino acids. The germline V gene encodes CDR1 MNHEY and CDR2 SVGAGI. V was clipped by 5 bases and J by 3 bases, with 10 bases between them. In DNA form, the CDR3 reads TGTGCCAGCAGTACATACAGGGACACTGAAGCTTTCTTT. Its protein product is CASSTYRDTEAFF.

This rearrangement joins TRBV27 to TRBJ2-1; a possible D gene is TRBD1 (6 bases). The V gene lost 2 bases and the J gene lost 2 bases, with 10 bases spanning the gap. CDR3 length: 15 amino acids. In germline, CDR1 is MNHEY, CDR2 SMNVEV (reference sequence). The chain's CDR3 is CASSLGQSPYNEQFF. CDR3 in DNA: TGTGCCAGCAGTTTAGGACAGTCCCCCTACAATGAGCAGTTCTTC.

The V gene is TRBV7-8, the J gene TRBJ1-1; possibly TRBD1 for D (5 bases). The CDR3 covers 14 residues. CDR1 is SGHVS and CDR2 is FQNEAQ in the germline V gene. Trimming took 0 bases from V and 4 from J, leaving 9 bases between them. In DNA, the CDR3 is TGTGCCAGCAGCTTAGCGTCAGGGCGCACTGAAGCTTTCTTT. Amino acid sequence: CASSLASGRTEAFF.

This chain links TRBV30 with TRBJ1-3, with TRBD1 matching over 9 bases. The J segment lost 0 bases and the V segment lost 3 bases, leaving 3 bases of the junction unmatched. The CDR3 length is 15 residues. Germline assignment: CDR1 GTSNPN and CDR2 SVGIG (reference sequence). This chain's CDR3 is CAWRGQGFSGNTIYF. The CDR3 DNA follows: TGTGCCTGGAGGGGACAGGGTTTCTCTGGAAACACCATATATTTT.

The chain carries TRBV15 and TRBJ1-2, with 7 bases identical to TRBD1. Trimming removed 4 bases from V and 6 bases from J; junction bases left unmatched: 8. The CDR3 has 14 residues. Per germline, CDR1 LNHNV and CDR2 YYDKDF (reference sequence). The CDR3 DNA reads TGTGCCACCAGCAACGACAGGGTTTTAGATGGCTACACCTTC. Translation gives CATSNDRVLDGYTF.

The chain joins TRBV12-3 or TRBV12-4 to TRBJ2-1, with D hard to call. There are 13 residues in the CDR3. The V end lost 3 bases, the J end lost 6 bases, and 9 bases lay between the germline ends. The CDR3 coding sequence is TGTGCCAGCAGTTTTTACAGTTCCAATGAGCAGTTCTTC. Translated: CASSFYSSNEQFF.

This chain uses TRBV6-5 with TRBJ2-7, with TRBD1 matching over 8 bases. The CDR3 runs 14 residues. V shed 7 bases and J 4 bases; nucleotides not matched to a gene: 9. Germline V gene sequence: CDR1 MNHEY, CDR2 SVGAGI. CDR3 loop: CASTPPGGKYEQYF. The CDR3 bases are TGTGCCAGCACCCCCCCAGGGGGCAAGTACGAGCAGTACTTC.

The chain combines TRBV25-1 with TRBJ2-7, with 9 bases that match TRBD2. Trimming at V came to 5 bases and at J to 2 bases, leaving 4 bases not matched to a gene. Germline V gene sequence: CDR1 MGHDK, CDR2 SYGVNS. The length of the CDR3 is 14 residues. CDR3 in amino acids: CASSTSGHAYEQYF. For the CDR3, the DNA is TGTGCCAGCAGTACTAGCGGGCATGCCTACGAGCAGTACTTC.

V usage is TRBV9 and J usage is TRBJ1-4, with 8 bases aligning to TRBD1. V shed 3 bases and J 7 bases; nucleotides not matched to a gene: 14. This CDR3 is 17 amino acids long. Germline CDR1 reads SGDLS; CDR2 reads YYNGEE. CDR3 in DNA: TGTGCCAGCAGCGGAGACGTAGGGGGCAGGGGGCTTGAAAAACTGTTTTTT. Translated, it gives CASSGDVGGRGLEKLFF.

The chain joins TRBV18 to TRBJ2-5; TRBD1 aligns across 8 bases. This CDR3 is built from 17 residues. Unmatched junction bases numbered 8, after V lost 1 base and J lost 1 base. Germline values: CDR1 KGHSH, CDR2 LQKENI. CDR3 coding DNA: TGTGCCAGCTCACCACGTTTGACAGGGGTGGCCCAAGAGACCCAGTACTTC. Encoded protein: CASSPRLTGVAQETQYF.

This chain connects TRBV5-1 to TRBJ2-5, with 11 bases aligning to TRBD2. Looked up from germline, CDR1 is SGHRS and CDR2 is YFSETQ. The junction had 6 bases not matched to a gene; V was cut back by 1 base and J by 1 base. This CDR3 is 17 amino acids long. Here the CDR3 DNA reads TGCGCCAGCAGCTTGCATACTAGCGGGAGACGCCAAGAGACCCAGTACTTC. Protein product: CASSLHTSGRRQETQYF.

The chain joins TRBV3-1 (or the pseudogene TRBV3-2) to TRBJ2-2, with 10 nucleotides matching TRBD2. Unmatched junction bases numbered 4, after V lost 2 bases and J lost 4 bases. The CDR3 has 16 residues. From germline, CDR1 is LGHDT and CDR2 YNNKEL (reference sequence). DNA of the CDR3: TGTGCCAGCAGCCAACTAGCGGGAGTGGGCACCGGGGAGCTGTTTTTT. This codes for CASSQLAGVGTGELFF.

This clone showed up just a few times. This chain uses TRBV7-9 with TRBJ1-1; TRBD1 agrees at 7 bases. CDR1 SEHNR and CDR2 FQNEAQ come from the germline V gene (reference sequence). V lost 5 bases and J lost 5; bases outside the gene matches: 11. The CDR3 contains 15 residues. CDR3 residues: CASSLTGTAATEAFF. CDR3 nucleotide sequence: TGTGCCAGCAGCCTTACCGGGACAGCGGCTACTGAAGCTTTCTTT. The full variable domain, with the rest looked up from reference TRBV7-9 and TRBJ1-1, is DTGVSQNPRHKITKRGQNVTFRCDPISEHNRLYWYRQTLGQGPEFLTYFQNEAQLEKSRLLSDRFSAERPKGSFSTLEIQRTEQGDSAMYLCASSLTGTAATEAFFGQGTRLTVV.

V usage is TRBV24-1 and J usage is TRBJ2-1; 8 bases map to TRBD1. V dropped 4 bases and J dropped 2; count of bases not matched to a gene: 6. Germline V gene data show CDR1 as KGHDR and CDR2 as SFDVKD. This CDR3 is 16 amino acids long. The DNA of the CDR3 is TGTGCCACCAGTGACCGCGACAGGGGACCCTACAATGAGCAGTTCTTC. Translated, it gives CATSDRDRGPYNEQFF.

The rearrangement joins TRBV5-1 to TRBJ2-5; 9 nucleotides match TRBD1. V shed 4 bases, J shed 1 base, and the junction held 5 bases outside the gene matches. Per germline, CDR1 SGHRS and CDR2 YFSETQ. The CDR3 length is 15 residues. The CDR3 loop reads CASSVQGAPQETQYF. The CDR3 bases are TGCGCCAGCAGCGTACAGGGGGCCCCCCAAGAGACCCAGTACTTC.

V is TRBV5-4 and J is TRBJ2-7; TRBD2 aligns across 12 bases. The germline gives CDR1 SGHNT, CDR2 YYREEE (reference sequence). V shed 4 bases and J 3 bases; nucleotides not matched to a gene: 8. The CDR3 totals 16 residues. This CDR3 is CASSPGLAGNVYEQYF. The CDR3 DNA reads as TGTGCCAGCAGCCCTGGACTAGCGGGGAACGTCTACGAGCAGTACTTC.

The CDR3 coding sequence is TGTGCCTGGAGTTGGTTGGACAGCACCTACGAGCAGTACTTC. Its protein product is CAWSWLDSTYEQYF. The chain recombines TRBV30 with TRBJ2-7; maybe TRBD1 (6 bases). The CDR3 length is 14 residues. The germline CDR1 and CDR2 sequences are GTSNPN and SVGIG (reference sequence). With 2 bases removed from V and 2 bases from J, the gap between germline ends came to 13 bases.

The chain has TRBV29-1 and TRBJ2-7, with D perhaps TRBD1 (5 bases). From germline, CDR1 is SQVTM and CDR2 ANQGSEA. V shed 1 base and J shed 0 bases, with 10 bases lying between them. The CDR3 contains 14 residues. CDR3 residues: CSVEASGISYEQYF. The CDR3 coding sequence is TGCAGCGTTGAAGCCTCAGGGATCTCCTACGAGCAGTACTTC.

The rearrangement links TRBV5-1 to TRBJ1-1; 9 bases fit TRBD1. Trimming cost V 3 bases and J 5 bases; bases outside gene matches: 5. Germline V gives CDR1 SGHRS, CDR2 YFSETQ. The CDR3 extends over 14 amino acids. CDR3 amino acids: CASSWDRVRTEAFF. CDR3 nucleotides: TGCGCCAGCAGCTGGGACAGGGTGCGGACTGAAGCTTTCTTT.

This clone was recorded once. This rearrangement joins TRBV7-9 to TRBJ2-7; TRBD2 is a possible D gene (6 bases). The CDR3 extends over 14 amino acids. V dropped 5 bases and J dropped 9 bases, with 20 bases sitting between them. The germline gives CDR1 SEHNR, CDR2 FQNEAQ (reference sequence). This CDR3 reads CASSPEEGYPGQYF. The CDR3 DNA follows: TGTGCCAGCAGCCCGGAGGAGGGTTATCCTGGGCAGTACTTC.

J is TRBJ2-6 and V is TRBV6-4; D is perhaps TRBD1 (6 bases). Trimming left V 6 bases short and J 1 base short, with 10 bases between. The CDR3 sequence is 15 residues long. Germline V gene sequence: CDR1 MRHNA, CDR2 SNTAGT. CDR3 protein: CASSPGASGANVLTF. Here the CDR3 DNA reads TGTGCCAGCAGCCCAGGGGCTTCTGGGGCCAACGTCCTGACTTTC.

V usage is TRBV4-2 and J usage is TRBJ2-3; possibly TRBD2 for D (6 bases). Germline assignment: CDR1 LGHNA and CDR2 YNFKEQ. This CDR3 has 16 residues. The V and J ends lost 6 bases and 0 bases respectively, with 16 bases between them. The CDR3 reads CASRWAGSTSTDTQYF. The CDR3 DNA is TGTGCCAGCAGATGGGCGGGATCTACTAGCACAGATACGCAGTATTTT.